These 18 T cell receptor beta chains came from one sample sequenced in a study of T cell changes during pregnancy in multiple sclerosis. The table came from immunoSEQ multiplex PCR; TCRdb's copy has only in-frame clones and leaves some out. The repertoire has 50,000 or so clones, 85% to 95% of them found once; the top ten carry less than 0.8%. The sequencing used CD4+ T cells from peripheral blood mononuclear cells, collected in the third trimester of pregnancy. The receptor source for this set is a female donor with multiple sclerosis, enrolled in a pregnancy study.

The J gene is TRBJ2-4, the V gene TRBV7-2; D may be TRBD2 (6 bases). The CDR3 totals 15 residues. The germline CDR1 and CDR2 sequences are SGHTA and FQGNSA. Between the trimmed V and J ends, which lost 4 bases and 0 bases, there was a span of 10 bases. The DNA of the CDR3 is TGTGCCAGCAGCTCACTAGCTGTAGCCAAAAACATTCAGTACTTC. Amino acids: CASSSLAVAKNIQYF.

This chain links TRBV9 with TRBJ2-7; 8 nucleotides line up with TRBD1. The V gene end was trimmed by 5 bases and the J gene end by 2 bases; junction bases not matched to a gene: 3. The germline V gene has CDR1 SGDLS and CDR2 YYNGEE. The CDR3 runs 13 residues. DNA of the CDR3: TGTGCCAGCAGTGGACAGGGTGCCTACGAGCAGTACTTC. Translated, it gives CASSGQGAYEQYF.

The rearrangement uses TRBV6-6 and TRBJ1-5; D ambiguous. V shed 3 bases and J shed 2 bases, with 11 bases lying between them. The CDR3 is made up of 15 amino acids. Per the germline V gene, CDR1 is MNHNY and CDR2 is SVGAGI (reference sequence). The CDR3 sequence is CASSYLDSGNQPQHF. The CDR3, as DNA: TGTGCCAGCAGTTATCTCGATAGCGGCAATCAGCCCCAGCATTTT.

This CDR3 is CATSRVTGSSYNEQFF. The CDR3 bases are TGTGCCACCAGCAGAGTGACGGGTAGCTCCTACAATGAGCAGTTCTTC. The chain carries TRBV15 and TRBJ2-1; no firm D call. Trimming removed 1 base at V and 0 bases at J, with 10 bases between. CDR1 is LNHNV, CDR2 YYDKDF, per germline (reference sequence). The CDR3 covers 16 residues.

CDR3 bases: TGTGCCAGCAGTTTCGGTCGCGAGTACAATGAGCAGTTCTTC. Amino acid sequence: CASSFGREYNEQFF. The rearrangement joins TRBV27 to TRBJ2-1; D remains ambiguous. The CDR3 contains 14 residues. Germline lookup yields CDR1 MNHEY and CDR2 SMNVEV (reference sequence). Trimming removed 3 bases from V and 4 bases from J, with 10 bases in between.

The rearrangement links TRBV7-2 to TRBJ1-1; D gene ambiguous. Germline V gene lookup returns CDR1 SGHTA and CDR2 FQGNSA. V was clipped by 5 bases and J by 6 bases, with 13 bases between them. The CDR3 sequence is 13 residues long. The CDR3 loop is CASSPFSVPEAFF. In nucleotides, the CDR3 is TGTGCCAGCAGCCCCTTTTCGGTCCCTGAAGCTTTCTTT.

The rearrangement links TRBV7-2 to TRBJ1-5; D call uncertain. The V and J ends lost 3 bases and 4 bases respectively, with 13 bases between them. The CDR3 runs to 15 residues. The V gene's germline CDR1 is SGHTA and CDR2 FQGNSA. The CDR3: CASSFVSNQNQPQHF. As DNA, the CDR3 is TGTGCCAGCAGCTTCGTCAGTAATCAGAATCAGCCCCAGCATTTT.

The chain uses TRBV2 and TRBJ1-5; TRBD1 might be the D (5 bases). This CDR3 is 16 amino acids long. Germline V CDR1 and CDR2: SNHLY, FYNNEI. The ends were cut back, 4 bases at V and 3 bases at J, with 16 bases in the middle. The DNA of the CDR3 is TGTGCCAGCAGTGGGGGCCGGGCAGGCAACAATCAGCCCCAGCATTTT. Its protein product is CASSGGRAGNNQPQHF.

This sequence joins TRBV4-3 and TRBJ2-7; D may be TRBD1 (6 bases). This CDR3 region has 16 residues. V was shortened by 1 base and J by 3 bases, with 16 bases between the two germline ends. CDR1 is LGHNA and CDR2 is YSLEER in the germline V gene. The CDR3: CASSQGLSGVRYEQYF. Here the CDR3 DNA reads TGCGCCAGCAGCCAAGGCCTATCAGGGGTACGCTACGAGCAGTACTTC.

The chain links TRBV2 to TRBJ2-1; D is possibly TRBD2 (5 bases). The germline V gene has CDR1 SNHLY and CDR2 FYNNEI. The CDR3 is made up of 12 amino acids. The CDR3 DNA reads as TGTGCGAGGGTAGGGAGCCCGACAGAGCAGTTCTTC. This codes for CARVGSPTEQFF.

The chain carries TRBV7-2 and TRBJ2-1, with D maybe TRBD2 (7 bases). The V and J ends lost 6 bases and 3 bases respectively, with 15 bases between them. Germline lookup yields CDR1 SGHTA and CDR2 FQGNSA. This CDR3 contains 15 residues. The CDR3 DNA sequence: TGTGCCAGCAGAACAGGGAGGGTCCTCTACAATGAGCAGTTCTTC. Translating it yields CASRTGRVLYNEQFF. The variable domain in full, with the rest retrieved from reference TRBV7-2 and TRBJ2-1, is GAGVSQSPSNKVTEKGKDVELRCDPISGHTALYWYRQSLGQGLEFLIYFQGNSAPDKSGLPSDRFSAERTGGSVSTLTIQRTQQEDSAVYLCASRTGRVLYNEQFFGPGTRLTVL.

The rearrangement uses TRBV19 and TRBJ1-2; 7 bases fit TRBD1. Germline V gene sequence: CDR1 LNHDA, CDR2 SQIVND (reference sequence). Trimming cost V 9 bases and J 8 bases; bases outside gene matches: 18. The CDR3 length is 15 residues. CDR3 region: CASRIRDSPLEGYTF. For the CDR3, the DNA is TGTGCCAGCCGGATCAGGGACAGCCCTTTGGAGGGCTACACCTTC.

The chain has TRBV5-1 and TRBJ2-6, with 7 bases lining up with TRBD1. The CDR3 contains 17 residues. With 0 bases clipped from V and 0 bases from J, the junction kept 3 bases outside the gene matches. Germline CDR1 is SGHRS and CDR2 is YFSETQ. This CDR3 reads CASSLDRGDSGANVLTF. For the CDR3, the DNA is TGCGCCAGCAGCTTGGACAGGGGTGACTCTGGGGCCAACGTCCTGACTTTC. The full variable domain, rest sourced from reference TRBV5-1 and TRBJ2-6, is KAGVTQTPRYLIKTRGQQVTLSCSPISGHRSVSWYQQTPGQGLQFLFEYFSETQRNKGNFPGRFSGRQFSNSRSEMNVSTLELGDSALYLCASSLDRGDSGANVLTFGAGSRLTVL.

The chain uses TRBV6-1 and TRBJ1-2; perhaps TRBD1 as D (5 bases). Germline assignment: CDR1 MNHNS and CDR2 SASEGT. This CDR3 has 14 amino acids. Deletions cut 6 bases from V and 5 bases from J, with 16 bases between. The CDR3 loop is CASRARQSSYGYTF. The CDR3 bases are TGTGCCAGCAGGGCTAGACAGTCCTCTTATGGCTACACCTTC.

The CDR3 DNA is TGTGCCAGTACCCGGCGGGCGAACACTGAAGCTTTCTTT. Its translation is CASTRRANTEAFF. This chain uses TRBV19 with TRBJ1-1, with D uncertain. Trimming took off 7 bases at V and 1 base at J, with 10 bases between the two ends. The CDR3 extends over 13 amino acids. Germline loops: CDR1 LNHDA, CDR2 SQIVND (reference sequence).

The chain carries TRBV29-1 and TRBJ1-2; 11 bases agree with TRBD1. This CDR3 is built from 15 residues. After removal of 0 bases from V and 5 bases from J, the junction contained 5 bases not matched to a gene. Germline V gives CDR1 SQVTM, CDR2 ANQGSEA. The CDR3 protein is CSVEDRDRGRYGYTF. CDR3 DNA sequence: TGCAGCGTTGAAGATCGGGACAGGGGGAGGTATGGCTACACCTTC.

The genes are TRBV7-2 and TRBJ1-1; 10 nucleotides agree with TRBD1. This CDR3 comprises 16 residues. The junction had 12 bases not matched to a gene; V was cut back by 5 bases and J by 6 bases. CDR1 is SGHTA and CDR2 is FQGNSA in the germline V gene. The CDR3 sequence: CASSVPSGTGASEAFF. CDR3 coding DNA: TGTGCCAGCAGCGTCCCATCCGGGACAGGGGCATCTGAAGCTTTCTTT.

The CDR3 region is CASSPTVSGNTIYF. Written as DNA, the CDR3 is TGTGCCAGCAGTCCGACAGTCTCTGGAAACACCATATATTTT. This chain joins TRBV7-6 and TRBJ1-3; D perhaps matches TRBD1 (5 bases). The V gene's germline CDR1 is SGHVS and CDR2 FNYEAQ. CDR3 length equals 14 residues. Trimming stripped 6 bases from V and 0 bases from J, with 9 bases between.